The 5 T cell receptor beta chains listed next were all sequenced from one sample in a study of T cells in Graves' hyperthyroidism and ophthalmopathy. Amplified TCR beta CDR3 regions derived from RNA transcripts. First-round RT-PCR with HTBI primers amplified the TCR CDR3 region. TCRdb reprocessed the multiplex PCR reads with MiXCR, giving one entry per CDR3 protein. The sample records roughly 800,000 distinct CDR3 sequences, about two fifths being singletons. Sequenced input: blood. These receptors came from a young man with Graves' hyperthyroidism.

V gene TRBV29-1 combines with J gene TRBJ1-2; tentative D call: TRBD1 (6 bases). The germline CDR1 and CDR2 sequences are SQVTM and ANQGSEA. There are 14 residues in the CDR3. With 8 bases removed from V and 6 bases from J, the gap between germline ends came to 22 bases. CDR3 loop: CSPRVGGARDGYTF. CDR3 DNA sequence: TGCAGCCCCAGAGTAGGGGGGGCGCGGGATGGCTACACCTTC.

This clonotype has ten or more counts. The J gene is TRBJ1-6, the V gene TRBV19, with TRBD1 identical over 10 bases. J lost 9 bases, V lost 5 bases, and 10 bases had no gene match. Germline-derived CDR1 and CDR2 are LNHDA and SQIVND (reference sequence). This CDR3 spans 16 amino acids. CDR3 amino acids: CASSELPGTGASPLHF. In DNA, the CDR3 is TGTGCCAGTAGTGAATTACCCGGGACAGGGGCTTCACCCCTCCACTTT.

Ten or more counts support this clonotype. The V gene is TRBV7-2, the J gene TRBJ1-3; D perhaps matches TRBD1 (6 bases). From germline, CDR1 is SGHTA and CDR2 FQGNSA. Trimming took 5 bases from V and 4 from J, leaving 12 bases between them. The CDR3 is 14 amino acids. CDR3 nucleotide sequence: TGTGCCAGCAGCCTTGGGACAAGAGGAAACACCATATATTTT. This codes for CASSLGTRGNTIYF. Full variable domain (rest looked up from reference TRBV7-2 and TRBJ1-3): GAGVSQSPSNKVTEKGKDVELRCDPISGHTALYWYRQSLGQGLEFLIYFQGNSAPDKSGLPSDRFSAERTGGSVSTLTIQRTQQEDSAVYLCASSLGTRGNTIYFGEGSWLTVV.

In this sample, this clonotype turned up many times. The chain is built from TRBV9 and TRBJ1-2, with 8 bases identical to TRBD1. This CDR3 comprises 14 residues. V shed 3 bases and J 7 bases; nucleotides not matched to a gene: 8. Looked up from germline, CDR1 is SGDLS and CDR2 is YYNGEE. The CDR3 sequence is CASSALPGGGGYTF. CDR3 sequence (DNA): TGTGCCAGCAGCGCCCTCCCAGGGGGCGGTGGCTACACCTTC.

The CDR3 is CASSLDPGRNETQYF. CDR3 sequence (DNA): TGTGCCAGCAGTTTAGATCCGGGGCGGAACGAGACCCAGTACTTC. The chain recombines TRBV12-3 or TRBV12-4 with TRBJ2-5; D possibly matches TRBD1 or TRBD2 (5 bases each). This CDR3 has 15 residues. V was clipped by 1 base and J by 5 bases, with 14 bases between them.